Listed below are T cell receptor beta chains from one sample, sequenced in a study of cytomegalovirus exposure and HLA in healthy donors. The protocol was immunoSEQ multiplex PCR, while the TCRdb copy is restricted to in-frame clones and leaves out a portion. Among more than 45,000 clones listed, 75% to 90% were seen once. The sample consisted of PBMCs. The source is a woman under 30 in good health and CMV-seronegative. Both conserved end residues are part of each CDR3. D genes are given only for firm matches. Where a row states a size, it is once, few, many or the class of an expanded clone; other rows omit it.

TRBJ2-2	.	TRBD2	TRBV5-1	TGCGCCAGCAGCCTATTAGCGGGAGCTGGCACCGGGGAGCTGTTTTTT	CASSLLAGAGTGELFF
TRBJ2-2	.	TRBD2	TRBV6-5	TGTGCCAGCAGTTATCTAGCGGGAGGTTTACCCGGGGAGCTGTTTTTT	CASSYLAGGLPGELFF
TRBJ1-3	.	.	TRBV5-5	TGTGCCAGCAGCTCCCTCCGGGGAAGTGGAAACACCATATATTTT	CASSSLRGSGNTIYF
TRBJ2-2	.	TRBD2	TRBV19	TGTGCCAGTAGAGGACTAGCGGGAGCCGACACCGGGGAGCTGTTTTTT	CASRGLAGADTGELFF
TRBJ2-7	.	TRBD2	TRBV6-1	TGTGCCAGCACTTCGGGAGGCGGAGTCTACGAGCAGTACTTC	CASTSGGGVYEQYF
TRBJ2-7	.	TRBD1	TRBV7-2	TGTGCCATCTCGACAGGGGCCTACGAGCAGTACTTC	CAISTGAYEQYF
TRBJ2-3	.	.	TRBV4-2	TGTGCCAGCAGCCGGGCGGGCGATAGCACAGATACGCAGTATTTT	CASSRAGDSTDTQYF
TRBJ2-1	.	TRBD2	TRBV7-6	TGTGCCAGCAGCTCGGCCGGGACTAGCGGGGGGGAGCAGTTCTTC	CASSSAGTSGGEQFF
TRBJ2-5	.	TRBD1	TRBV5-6	TGTGCCAGCAGCAGCAGGACAGGTGGACAAGAGACCCAGTACTTC	CASSSRTGGQETQYF
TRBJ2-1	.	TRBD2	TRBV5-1	TGCGCCAGCAGCTTGGCTAGCGGGGACCACGGGATCTTC	CASSLASGDHGIF
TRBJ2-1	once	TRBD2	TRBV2	TGTGCCAGCAGCGAAGGACTAGCGGGGGGGGTGAGCTCCTACAATGAGCAGTTCTTC	CASSEGLAGGVSSYNEQFF
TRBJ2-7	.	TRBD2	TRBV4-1	TGCGCCAGCAGCCTAGGACTAGCGGGGGCCTACGAGCAGTACTTC	CASSLGLAGAYEQYF
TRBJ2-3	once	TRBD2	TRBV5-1	TGCGCCAGCAGCCGCCTAGCGGGGGGGAGCACAGATACGCAGTATTTT	CASSRLAGGSTDTQYF
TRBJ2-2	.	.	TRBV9	TGTGCCAGCAGCGTTTCCAACTCCTACACCGGGGAGCTGTTTTTT	CASSVSNSYTGELFF
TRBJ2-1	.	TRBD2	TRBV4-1	TGCGCCAGCAGCCAAGGCAGACAGCGGGGGACCTACAATGAGCAGTTCTTC	CASSQGRQRGTYNEQFF
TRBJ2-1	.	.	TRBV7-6	TGTGCCAGCAGCCAACAGGGTTCTGAAGATGAGCAGTTCTTC	CASSQQGSEDEQFF
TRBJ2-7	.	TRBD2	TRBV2	TGTGCCAGCAGAGAGACTAGCGGGGTAACCTACGAGCAGTACTTC	CASRETSGVTYEQYF
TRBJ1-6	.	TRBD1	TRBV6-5	TGTGCCAGCAGTGTCAGGACAGGCATCAATTCACCCCTCCACTTT	CASSVRTGINSPLHF
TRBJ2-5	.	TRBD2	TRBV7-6	TGTGCCAGCAGCCGAGGACTAGCGGGGGGGCGAGGGGAGACCCAGTACTTC	CASSRGLAGGRGETQYF
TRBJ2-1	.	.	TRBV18	TGTGCCAGCTCAGAGAATCAGGGGTCCTCCAATGAGCAGTTCTTC	CASSENQGSSNEQFF
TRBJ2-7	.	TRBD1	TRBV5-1	TGCGCCAGCAGCTGGATAACCGGGACAGTCGTGAACGAGCAGTACTTC	CASSWITGTVVNEQYF
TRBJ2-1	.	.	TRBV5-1	TGCGCCAGCAGCTTGCCCCAGGGTAATGAGCAGTTCTTC	CASSLPQGNEQFF
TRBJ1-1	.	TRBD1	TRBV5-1	TGCGCCAGCAGCACGGGACAGGGGGCTGAAGCTTTCTTT	CASSTGQGAEAFF
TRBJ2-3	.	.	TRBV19	TGTGCCAGTAGTATTGGGGCAGAGGCTAGCACAGATACGCAGTATTTT	CASSIGAEASTDTQYF
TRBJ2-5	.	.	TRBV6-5	TGTGCCAGCAGCCCCTTTAGGGGCGAAGAGACCCAGTACTTC	CASSPFRGEETQYF
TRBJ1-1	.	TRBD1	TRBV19	TGTGCCAGTAGTACGGGACAGCCGAACACTGAAGCTTTCTTT	CASSTGQPNTEAFF
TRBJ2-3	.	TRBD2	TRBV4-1	TGCGCCAGCAGCCCTCTAGCGGCGACCACAGATACGCAGTATTTT	CASSPLAATTDTQYF
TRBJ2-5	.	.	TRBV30	TGTGCCTGGACAGTGGGGCACCTCCAAGAGACCCAGTACTTC	CAWTVGHLQETQYF
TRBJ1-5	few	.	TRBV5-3	TGTGCCAGAATTATGCAGCCCCAGCATTTT	CARIMQPQHF
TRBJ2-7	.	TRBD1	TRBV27	TGTGCCAGCAGTGTTCGGACAGGGGCCTCCTACGAGCAGTACTTC	CASSVRTGASYEQYF
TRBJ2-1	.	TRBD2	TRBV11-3	TGTGCCAGCAGCCCGGGGGGAGCGGGGGACCATGAGCAGTTCTTC	CASSPGGAGDHEQFF
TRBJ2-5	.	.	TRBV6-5	TGTGCCAGCAGTTACGGGGGCGAGACCCAGTACTTC	CASSYGGETQYF
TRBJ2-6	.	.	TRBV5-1	TGCGCCAGCAGCTCCGGCTCTGGGGCCAACGTCCTGACTTTC	CASSSGSGANVLTF
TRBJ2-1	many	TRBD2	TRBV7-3	TGTGCCAGCAGCTTAAACGGGGAGCTAGCGGGAGGGGGATACAATGAGCAGTTCTTC	CASSLNGELAGGGYNEQFF
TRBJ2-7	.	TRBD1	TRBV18	TGTGCCAGCTCACCCGGGACAGGGGCCTCCTACGAGCAGTACTTC	CASSPGTGASYEQYF
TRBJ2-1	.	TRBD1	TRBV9	TGTGCCAGCAGCACCCGACAGGGGGTATCCTACAATGAGCAGTTCTTC	CASSTRQGVSYNEQFF
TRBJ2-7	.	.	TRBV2	TGTGCCAGCAGTTGGAGGGACGGGTACGAGCAGTACTTC	CASSWRDGYEQYF
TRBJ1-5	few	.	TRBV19	TGTGCCAGTAGTCACCAGAGGGCCACTACAAATCAGCCCCAGCATTTT	CASSHQRATTNQPQHF
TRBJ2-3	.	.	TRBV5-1	TGCGCCAGCAGCTCAAACCGGGAAACTAGCACAGATACGCAGTATTTT	CASSSNRETSTDTQYF
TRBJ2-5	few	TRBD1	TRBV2	TGTGCCAGCAGTGAAAGGCAGGGGGCGGGGGAGACCCAGTACTTC	CASSERQGAGETQYF
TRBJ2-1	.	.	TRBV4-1	TGCGCCAGCAGCCACGTAGACAATGAGCAGTTCTTC	CASSHVDNEQFF
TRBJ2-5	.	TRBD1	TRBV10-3	TGTGCCACCCGACAGGGCACTGACAGGGGACAAGAGACCCAGTACTTC	CATRQGTDRGQETQYF